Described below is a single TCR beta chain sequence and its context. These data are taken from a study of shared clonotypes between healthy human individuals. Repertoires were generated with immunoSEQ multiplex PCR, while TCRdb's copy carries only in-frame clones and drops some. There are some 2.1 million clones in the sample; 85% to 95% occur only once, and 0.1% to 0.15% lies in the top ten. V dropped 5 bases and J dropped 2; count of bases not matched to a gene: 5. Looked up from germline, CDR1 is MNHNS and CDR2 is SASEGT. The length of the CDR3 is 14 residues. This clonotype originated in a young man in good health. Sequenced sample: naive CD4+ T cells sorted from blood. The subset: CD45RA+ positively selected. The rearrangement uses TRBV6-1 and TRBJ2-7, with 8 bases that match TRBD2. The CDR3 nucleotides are TGTGCCAGCAGTCCCGGGACTAGAACCTACGAGCAGTACTTC. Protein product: CASSPGTRTYEQYF.